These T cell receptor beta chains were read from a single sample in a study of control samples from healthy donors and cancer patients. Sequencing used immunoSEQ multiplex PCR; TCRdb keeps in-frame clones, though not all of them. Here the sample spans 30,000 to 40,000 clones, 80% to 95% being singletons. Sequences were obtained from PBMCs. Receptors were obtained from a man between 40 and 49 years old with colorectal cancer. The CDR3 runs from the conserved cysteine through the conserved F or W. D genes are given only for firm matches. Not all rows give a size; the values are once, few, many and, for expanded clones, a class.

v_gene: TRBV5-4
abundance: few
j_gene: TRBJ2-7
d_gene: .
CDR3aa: CASSPGQLKEQYF
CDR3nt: TGTGCCAGCAGCCCGGGACAACTGAAAGAGCAGTACTTC

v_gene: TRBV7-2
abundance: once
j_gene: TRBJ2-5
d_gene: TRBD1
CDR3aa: CASSGDRDWETQYF
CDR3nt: TGTGCCAGCAGCGGGGACAGGGATTGGGAGACCCAGTACTTC

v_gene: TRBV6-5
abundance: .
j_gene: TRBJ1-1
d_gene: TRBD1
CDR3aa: CASSYRQQGSFAFF
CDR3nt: TGTGCCAGCAGTTACCGCCAACAGGGGTCTTTTGCTTTCTTT

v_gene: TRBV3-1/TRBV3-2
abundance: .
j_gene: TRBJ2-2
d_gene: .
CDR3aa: CASSQGAAAAGELFF
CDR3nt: TGTGCCAGCAGCCAAGGGGCGGCCGCGGCCGGGGAGCTGTTTTTT

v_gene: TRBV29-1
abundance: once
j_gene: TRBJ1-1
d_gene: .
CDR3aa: CSVDLIGRGSGMNTEAFF
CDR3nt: TGCAGCGTTGACTTAATCGGGAGGGGTTCTGGAATGAACACTGAAGCTTTCTTT

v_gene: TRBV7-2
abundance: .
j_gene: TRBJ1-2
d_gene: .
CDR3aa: CASSSSPPSVYGYTF
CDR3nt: TGTGCCAGCAGCTCGTCCCCGCCCAGTGTCTATGGCTACACCTTC

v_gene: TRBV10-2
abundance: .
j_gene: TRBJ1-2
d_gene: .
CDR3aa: CASSVDSYGYTF
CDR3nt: TGCGCCAGCAGTGTGGACAGCTATGGCTACACCTTC

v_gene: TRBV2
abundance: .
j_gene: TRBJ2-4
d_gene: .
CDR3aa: CASSNGEGAVAKNIQYF
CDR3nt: TGTGCCAGCAGTAACGGTGAAGGGGCTGTCGCCAAAAACATTCAGTACTTC

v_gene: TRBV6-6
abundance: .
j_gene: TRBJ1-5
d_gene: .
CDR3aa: CASSNFLQPQHF
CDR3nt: TGTGCCAGCAGCAATTTTTTGCAGCCCCAGCATTTT

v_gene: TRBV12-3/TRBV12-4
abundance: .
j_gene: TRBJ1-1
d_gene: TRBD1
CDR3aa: CASSPRSGGEAFF
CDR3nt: TGTGCCAGCAGTCCGCGGTCAGGGGGTGAAGCTTTCTTT

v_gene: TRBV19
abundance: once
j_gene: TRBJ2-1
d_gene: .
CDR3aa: CASSYPGVLGNNEQFF
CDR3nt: TGTGCCAGTAGCTACCCGGGAGTCTTGGGGAACAATGAGCAGTTCTTC

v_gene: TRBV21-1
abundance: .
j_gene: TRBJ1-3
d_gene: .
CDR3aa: CASSPHPRGNTIYF
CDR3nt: TGTGCCAGCAGCCCTCATCCCCGGGGAAACACCATATATTTT

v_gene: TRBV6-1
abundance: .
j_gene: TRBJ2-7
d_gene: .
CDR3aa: CASSEWAGGYEQYF
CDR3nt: TGTGCCAGCAGTGAATGGGCAGGGGGGTACGAGCAGTACTTC

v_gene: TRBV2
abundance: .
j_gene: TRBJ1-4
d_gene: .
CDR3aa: CATTRQAPNEKLFF
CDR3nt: TGTGCCACCACCCGACAGGCGCCTAATGAAAAACTGTTTTTT

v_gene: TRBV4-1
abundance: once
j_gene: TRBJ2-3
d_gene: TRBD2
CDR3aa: CASSQVPGLAADTQYF
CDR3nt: TGCGCCAGCAGCCAAGTCCCGGGACTAGCGGCGGATACGCAGTATTTT

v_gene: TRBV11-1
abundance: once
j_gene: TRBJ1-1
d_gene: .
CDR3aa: CASSLSPGVTEAFF
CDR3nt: TGTGCCAGCAGCTTATCTCCGGGGGTTACTGAAGCTTTCTTT

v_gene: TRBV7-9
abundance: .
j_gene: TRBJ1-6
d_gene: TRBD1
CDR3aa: CASSSGQDSPLHF
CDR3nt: TGTGCCAGCAGCTCGGGACAGGATTCACCCCTCCACTTT

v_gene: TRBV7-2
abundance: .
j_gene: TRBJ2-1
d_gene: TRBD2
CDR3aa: CASSLSGGKNNEQFF
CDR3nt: TGTGCCAGCAGCCTTAGCGGGGGAAAAAACAATGAGCAGTTCTTC

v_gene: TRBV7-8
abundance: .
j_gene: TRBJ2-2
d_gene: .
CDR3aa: CASSLALANTGELFF
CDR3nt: TGTGCCAGCAGCTTAGCCCTAGCTAACACCGGGGAGCTGTTTTTT

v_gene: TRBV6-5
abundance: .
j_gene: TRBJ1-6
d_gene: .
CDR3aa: CASDPGQTYNSPLHF
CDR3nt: TGTGCCAGCGATCCAGGACAGACTTATAATTCACCCCTCCACTTT

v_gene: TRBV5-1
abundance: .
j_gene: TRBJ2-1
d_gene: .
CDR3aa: CASSSMAGRNEQFF
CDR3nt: TGCGCCAGCAGCTCCATGGCGGGGAGAAATGAGCAGTTCTTC

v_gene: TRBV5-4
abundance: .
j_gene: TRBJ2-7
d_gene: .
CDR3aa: CASRDSLTYEQYF
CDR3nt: TGTGCCAGCCGGGACTCACTCACCTACGAGCAGTACTTC

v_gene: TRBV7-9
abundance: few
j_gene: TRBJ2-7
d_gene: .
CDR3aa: CASTTGTSVREQYF
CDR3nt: TGTGCCAGCACCACCGGGACAAGTGTCCGGGAGCAGTACTTC

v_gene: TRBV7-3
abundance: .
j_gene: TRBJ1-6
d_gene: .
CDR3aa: CASSPTGTRGSPLHF
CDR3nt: TGTGCCAGCAGCCCAACCGGGACTCGGGGTTCACCCCTCCACTTT

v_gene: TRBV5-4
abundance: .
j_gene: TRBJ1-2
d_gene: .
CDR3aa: CASSNPDRSYGYTF
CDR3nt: TGTGCCAGCAGCAACCCAGACAGATCCTATGGCTACACCTTC

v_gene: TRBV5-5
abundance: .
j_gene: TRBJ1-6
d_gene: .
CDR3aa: CASSFGSSYNSPLHF
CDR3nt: TGTGCCAGCAGCTTCGGGTCGAGCTATAATTCACCCCTCCACTTT

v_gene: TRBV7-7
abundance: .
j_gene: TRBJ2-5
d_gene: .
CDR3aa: CASSLDSTQYQETQYF
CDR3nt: TGTGCCAGCAGCTTAGACAGTACACAGTACCAAGAGACCCAGTACTTC

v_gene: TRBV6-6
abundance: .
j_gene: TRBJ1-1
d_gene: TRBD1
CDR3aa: CASSRSGTGAVNTEAFF
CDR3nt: TGTGCCAGCAGTCGTTCCGGGACAGGGGCCGTGAACACTGAAGCTTTCTTT

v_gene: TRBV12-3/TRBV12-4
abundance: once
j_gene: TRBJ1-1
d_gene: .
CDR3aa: CASSFPAAREAFF
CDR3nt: TGTGCCAGCAGTTTCCCGGCGGCCCGTGAAGCTTTCTTT

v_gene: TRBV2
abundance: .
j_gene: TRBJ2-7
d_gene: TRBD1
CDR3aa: CASSRTGPSYEQYF
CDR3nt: TGTGCCAGCAGTCGGACAGGGCCGTCCTACGAGCAGTACTTC

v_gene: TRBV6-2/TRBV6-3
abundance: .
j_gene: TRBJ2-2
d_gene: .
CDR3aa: CASSYRLAAGELFF
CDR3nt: TGTGCCAGCAGTTACCGGCTAGCAGCCGGGGAGCTGTTTTTT

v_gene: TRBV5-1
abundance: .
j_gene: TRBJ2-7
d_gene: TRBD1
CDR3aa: CASSLGTGRYEQYF
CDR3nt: TGCGCCAGCAGCTTGGGGACAGGGCGGTACGAGCAGTACTTC

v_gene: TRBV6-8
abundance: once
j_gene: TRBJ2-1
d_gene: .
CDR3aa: CASSPQNEQFF
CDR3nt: TGTGCCAGCAGCCCTCAAAATGAGCAGTTCTTC

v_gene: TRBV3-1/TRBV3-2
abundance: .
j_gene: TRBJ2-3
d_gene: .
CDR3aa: CASSQGKGSTDTQYF
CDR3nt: TGTGCCAGCAGCCAAGGGAAGGGTAGCACAGATACGCAGTATTTT

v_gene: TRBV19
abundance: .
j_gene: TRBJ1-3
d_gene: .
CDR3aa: CASSISGNTIYF
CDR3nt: TGTGCCAGTAGTATCAGTGGAAACACCATATATTTT

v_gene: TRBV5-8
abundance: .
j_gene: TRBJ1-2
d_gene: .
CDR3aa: CASSLGRGRNGYTF
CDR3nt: TGTGCCAGCAGCTTAGGCAGGGGCAGGAATGGCTACACCTTC

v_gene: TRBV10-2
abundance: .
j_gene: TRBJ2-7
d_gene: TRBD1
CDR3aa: CAAAAGGKYEQYF
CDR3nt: TGCGCCGCAGCTGCAGGGGGCAAGTACGAGCAGTACTTC

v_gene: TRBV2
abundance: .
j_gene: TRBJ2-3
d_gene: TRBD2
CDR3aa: CASETSGVMADTQYF
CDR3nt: TGTGCCAGCGAAACTAGCGGGGTTATGGCAGATACGCAGTATTTT

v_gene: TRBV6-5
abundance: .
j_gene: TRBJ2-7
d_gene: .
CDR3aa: CASRRGPHEQYF
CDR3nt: TGTGCCAGCAGGCGGGGGCCCCACGAGCAGTACTTC

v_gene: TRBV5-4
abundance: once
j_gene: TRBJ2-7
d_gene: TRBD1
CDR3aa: CASSFPGQGGSEQYF
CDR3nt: TGTGCCAGCAGCTTCCCGGGACAGGGGGGATCCGAGCAGTACTTC

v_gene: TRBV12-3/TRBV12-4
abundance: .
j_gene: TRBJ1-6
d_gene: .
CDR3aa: CASSSRQAGALHF
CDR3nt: TGTGCCAGCAGTTCAAGACAGGCTGGGGCCCTCCACTTT

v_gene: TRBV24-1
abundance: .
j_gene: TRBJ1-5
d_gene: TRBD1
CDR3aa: CAKRDRGGSQPQHF
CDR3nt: TGTGCCAAGAGGGACAGGGGAGGGAGTCAGCCCCAGCATTTT

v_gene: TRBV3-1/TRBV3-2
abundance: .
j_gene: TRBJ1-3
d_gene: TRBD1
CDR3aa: CASSRAGQGASGNTIYF
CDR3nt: TGTGCCAGCAGCCGGGCGGGACAGGGGGCCTCTGGAAACACCATATATTTT

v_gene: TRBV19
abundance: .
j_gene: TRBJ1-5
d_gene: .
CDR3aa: CASSGTGHQPQHF
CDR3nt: TGTGCCAGTAGTGGCACAGGTCATCAGCCCCAGCATTTT

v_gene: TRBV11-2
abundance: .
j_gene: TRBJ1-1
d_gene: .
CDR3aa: CASLGIPNTEAFF
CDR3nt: TGTGCCAGCTTAGGGATCCCGAACACTGAAGCTTTCTTT

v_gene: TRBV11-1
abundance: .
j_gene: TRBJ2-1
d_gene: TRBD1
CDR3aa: CASSLAPRDRVYNEQFF
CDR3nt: TGTGCCAGCAGCTTAGCCCCAAGGGACAGGGTGTACAATGAGCAGTTCTTC

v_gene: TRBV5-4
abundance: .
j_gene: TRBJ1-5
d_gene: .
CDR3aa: CASSLDSNQPQHF
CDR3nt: TGTGCCAGCAGCTTGGACAGCAATCAGCCCCAGCATTTT

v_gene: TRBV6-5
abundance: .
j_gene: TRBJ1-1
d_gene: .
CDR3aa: CASSTRQFMNTEAFF
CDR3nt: TGTGCCAGCAGTACCCGACAGTTCATGAACACTGAAGCTTTCTTT

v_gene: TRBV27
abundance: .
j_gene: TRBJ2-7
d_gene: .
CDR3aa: CASSPGGGNYEQYF
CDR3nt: TGTGCCAGCAGTCCTGGAGGGGGAAACTACGAGCAGTACTTC

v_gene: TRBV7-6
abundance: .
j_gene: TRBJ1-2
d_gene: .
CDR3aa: CASSLAGEGDGYTF
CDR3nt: TGTGCCAGCAGCTTAGCGGGTGAGGGAGATGGCTACACCTTC